These T cell receptor beta chains were read from a single sample in a study of T cells after yellow fever vaccination. Using its own MiXCR run on the 5' RACE reads, TCRdb lists one record per CDR3 protein. Of 450,000 to 650,000 distinct CDR3 sequences listed, roughly 14% were seen once; the top ten hold more than 13%. This sample comprised PBMCs, obtained on the day of the yellow fever booster vaccination. These receptors came from a man aged 25 to 45 who received the YFV17D yellow fever vaccine. Each CDR3 is given with its conserved first and last residue. The D gene is left open where the match is weak. Rows may omit the clone size; those that give it use once, few, many or a size class.

D: .
size: .
V: TRBV25-1
J: TRBJ2-1
CDR3: CASSEYGLSSYNEQFF
DNA: TGTGCCAGCAGTGAATACGGTTTATCCTCCTACAATGAGCAGTTCTTC

D: .
size: few
V: TRBV12-3/TRBV12-4
J: TRBJ2-6
CDR3: CASSRPGRANVLTF
DNA: TGTGCCAGCAGCCGGCCCGGTAGGGCCAACGTCCTGACTTTC

D: .
size: once
V: TRBV7-6
J: TRBJ2-3
CDR3: CASSSVGQAQYF
DNA: TGTGCCAGCAGCAGTGTGGGACAAGCGCAGTATTTT

D: .
size: .
V: TRBV5-4
J: TRBJ2-7
CDR3: CASSIPGLGEQYF
DNA: TGTGCCAGCAGCATCCCGGGGCTGGGCGAGCAGTACTTC

D: .
size: .
V: TRBV7-8
J: TRBJ2-1
CDR3: CASSLVLGTSSYNEQFF
DNA: TGTGCCAGCAGCTTAGTTTTAGGGACCTCCTCCTACAATGAGCAGTTCTTC

D: .
size: .
V: TRBV10-3
J: TRBJ2-3
CDR3: CAISDTTTSTDTQYF
DNA: TGTGCCATCAGTGATACGACTACAAGCACAGATACGCAGTATTTT

D: .
size: .
V: TRBV15
J: TRBJ1-5
CDR3: CATSREKGNQPQHF
DNA: TGTGCCACCAGCAGAGAGAAAGGAAACCAGCCCCAGCATTTT

D: .
size: few
V: TRBV29-1
J: TRBJ2-7
CDR3: CSVAVGEVYEQYF
DNA: TGCAGCGTTGCAGTGGGAGAGGTCTACGAGCAGTACTTC

D: TRBD1
size: many
V: TRBV6-5
J: TRBJ2-1
CDR3: CASSSHDRGDEQFF
DNA: TGTGCCAGCAGTTCCCACGACAGGGGTGATGAGCAGTTCTTC

D: .
size: few
V: TRBV29-1
J: TRBJ2-2
CDR3: CSIKMASTELGGELFF
DNA: TGCAGCATAAAAATGGCGTCGACGGAGTTGGGCGGGGAGCTGTTTTTT

D: .
size: .
V: TRBV4-3
J: TRBJ2-7
CDR3: CASSPSVPFEQYF
DNA: TGCGCCAGCAGCCCAAGCGTGCCATTCGAGCAGTACTTC

D: .
size: few
V: TRBV7-9
J: TRBJ2-7
CDR3: CASSNRAPTGEQYF
DNA: TGTGCCAGCAGCAACCGGGCCCCCACCGGCGAGCAGTACTTC

D: .
size: few
V: TRBV14
J: TRBJ2-1
CDR3: CASSQVGGGTKQFF
DNA: TGTGCCAGCAGCCAAGTTGGGGGTGGGACCAAGCAGTTCTTC

D: TRBD2
size: few
V: TRBV29-1
J: TRBJ2-1
CDR3: CSVNLAASSYNEQFF
DNA: TGCAGCGTCAACCTAGCGGCTAGCTCCTACAATGAGCAGTTCTTC

D: .
size: few
V: TRBV7-2
J: TRBJ2-7
CDR3: CASSIRQAQLTYEQYF
DNA: TGTGCCAGCAGCATCCGTCAGGCTCAACTTACCTACGAGCAGTACTTC

D: TRBD2
size: .
V: TRBV3-1
J: TRBJ2-7
CDR3: CASSHSIAGDNYEQYF
DNA: TGTGCCAGCAGCCACTCCATAGCGGGAGACAACTACGAGCAGTACTTC

D: .
size: few
V: TRBV15
J: TRBJ1-4
CDR3: CATSRRDLLEKLFF
DNA: TGTGCCACCAGCAGACGGGACCTCCTTGAAAAACTGTTTTTT